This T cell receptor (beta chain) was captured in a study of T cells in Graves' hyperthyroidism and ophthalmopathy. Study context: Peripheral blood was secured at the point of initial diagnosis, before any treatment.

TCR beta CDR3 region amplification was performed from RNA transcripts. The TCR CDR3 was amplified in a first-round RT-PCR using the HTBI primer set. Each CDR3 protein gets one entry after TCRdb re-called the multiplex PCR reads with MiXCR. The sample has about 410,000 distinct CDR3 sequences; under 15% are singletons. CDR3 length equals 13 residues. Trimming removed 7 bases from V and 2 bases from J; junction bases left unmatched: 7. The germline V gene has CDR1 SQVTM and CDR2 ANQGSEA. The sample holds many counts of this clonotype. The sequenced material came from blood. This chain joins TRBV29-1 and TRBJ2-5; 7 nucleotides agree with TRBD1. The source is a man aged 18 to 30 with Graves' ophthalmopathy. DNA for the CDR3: TGCAGCGGAAGGACAGGTGTGCAAGAGACCCAGTACTTC. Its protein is CSGRTGVQETQYF.